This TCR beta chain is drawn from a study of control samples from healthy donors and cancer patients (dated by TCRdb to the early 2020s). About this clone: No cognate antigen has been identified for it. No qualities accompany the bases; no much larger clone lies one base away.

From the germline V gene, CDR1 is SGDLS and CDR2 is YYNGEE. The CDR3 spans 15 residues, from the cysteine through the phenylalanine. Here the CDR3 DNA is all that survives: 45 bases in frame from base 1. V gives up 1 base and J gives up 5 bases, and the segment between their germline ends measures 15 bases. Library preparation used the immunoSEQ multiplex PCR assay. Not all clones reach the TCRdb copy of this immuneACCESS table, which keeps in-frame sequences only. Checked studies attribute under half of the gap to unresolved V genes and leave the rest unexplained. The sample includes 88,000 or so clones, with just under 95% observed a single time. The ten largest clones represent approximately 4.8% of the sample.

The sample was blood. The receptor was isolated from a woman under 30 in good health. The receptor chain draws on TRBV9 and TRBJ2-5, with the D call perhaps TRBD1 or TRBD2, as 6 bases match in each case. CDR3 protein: CASSVLGGGLETQYF. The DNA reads TGTGCCAGCAGCGTACTAGGGGGAGGACTGGAGACCCAGTACTTC. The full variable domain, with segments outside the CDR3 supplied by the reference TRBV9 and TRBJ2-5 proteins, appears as DSGVTQTPKHLITATGQRVTLRCSPRSGDLSVYWYQQSLDQGLQFLIQYYNGEERAKGNILERFSAQQFPDLHSELNLSSLELGDSALYFCASSVLGGGLETQYFGPGTRLLVL.